This TCR beta chain was sequenced in a study of T cell repertoires in cytomegalovirus infection. Overall study context: It was the public TCR beta signatures that indicated both CMV infection and matching HLA type. The study's findings and limits: CMV carriers having the relevant HLA were flagged by cumulative public TCR beta family frequency. HLA-C-restricted CMV-specific TCR beta clonotypes prevailed in the ex vivo response.

Deletions cut 4 bases from V and 5 bases from J, with 11 bases between. The germline V gene has CDR1 SNHLY and CDR2 FYNNEI. The CDR3 loop spans 13 amino acids. This clonotype was observed a few times. The antigen is undetermined. In TCRdb, the reads were re-called with MiXCR into one record per CDR3 protein. The repertoire has approximately 700,000 distinct CDR3 sequences, 35% of them found once; the top ten carry around 2.6%. J is TRBJ1-2 and V is TRBV2, with D possibly being TRBD1 (5 bases). Sequenced input: PBMCs. This receptor was taken from a human donor in good health (CMV status not recorded). Some clones in this sample may be carry-over from other donors' samples. CDR3 region: CASSGDRRYGYTF. DNA of the CDR3: TGTGCCAGCAGTGGGGACCGACGATATGGCTACACCTTC.